The rows below give T cell receptor beta chains drawn from one sample of a study of T cell responses to AZD1222 COVID-19 vaccine. The repertoire was sequenced with immunoSEQ multiplex PCR; TCRdb's copy has only in-frame clones and lacks some. The data show about 120,000 clones, approximately 86% seen once. The sample was peripheral blood, taken 28 days after the second AZD1222 dose. These receptors all come from an adult who received the AZD1222 COVID-19 vaccine. CDR3s include the opening cysteine and the closing phenylalanine or tryptophan. The D gene is left open where the match is weak. The size of a clone is reported for some rows only, either as once, few or many, or as a class for expanded clones.

J | size | V | D | CDR3 | DNA
TRBJ1-6 | NA | TRBV3-1/TRBV3-2 | NA | CASSQGGVGVNSPLHF | TGTGCCAGCAGCCAAGGAGGGGTCGGAGTCAATTCACCCCTCCACTTT
TRBJ1-4 | NA | TRBV15 | TRBD1 | CATSGDRTTNEKLFF | TGTGCCACCAGCGGGGACAGGACAACTAATGAAAAACTGTTTTTT
TRBJ2-1 | few | TRBV6-4 | NA | CASSSGQNNEQFF | TGTGCCAGCAGCTCCGGACAGAACAATGAGCAGTTCTTC
TRBJ2-3 | NA | TRBV29-1 | NA | CSVATGTSTDTQYF | TGCAGCGTTGCCACCGGGACTAGCACAGATACGCAGTATTTT
TRBJ1-6 | NA | TRBV5-5 | NA | CASSLGQIYNSPLHF | TGTGCCAGCAGCTTAGGACAAATTTATAATTCACCCCTCCACTTT
TRBJ2-1 | NA | TRBV11-3 | TRBD1 | CASKTGGSDEQFF | TGTGCCAGCAAGACAGGGGGCTCGGATGAGCAGTTCTTC
TRBJ1-1 | few | TRBV5-5 | TRBD1 | CASSRRTGMDTEAFF | TGTGCCAGCAGCAGAAGGACAGGGATGGACACTGAAGCTTTCTTT
TRBJ1-2 | NA | TRBV6-5 | TRBD1 | CASGGTGRSHGYTF | TGTGCCAGCGGGGGGACAGGGAGGTCCCATGGCTACACCTTC
TRBJ1-5 | NA | TRBV19 | NA | CASKEHTTGNQPQHF | TGTGCCAGTAAGGAACACACGACTGGCAATCAGCCCCAGCATTTT
TRBJ2-5 | NA | TRBV9 | NA | CASSLTREETQYF | TGTGCCAGCAGCCTAACAAGGGAAGAGACCCAGTACTTC
TRBJ2-4 | NA | TRBV19 | TRBD2 | CASSTRTSGGLAKNIQYF | TGTGCCAGTAGTACGAGGACTAGCGGGGGACTAGCCAAAAACATTCAGTACTTC
TRBJ2-5 | NA | TRBV29-1 | NA | CSVYGGETQYF | TGCAGCGTTTACGGTGGGGAGACCCAGTACTTC
TRBJ1-1 | NA | TRBV23-1 | NA | CASSLTIGRGRDPNTEAFF | TGCGCCAGCAGTCTCACCATCGGCCGGGGGAGGGACCCAAACACTGAAGCTTTCTTT
TRBJ2-7 | NA | TRBV6-6 | NA | CASTSRTVFYEQYF | TGTGCCAGCACCTCACGGACAGTATTCTACGAGCAGTACTTC
TRBJ2-2 | few | TRBV18 | NA | CASSLERRVGTGELFF | TGTGCCAGCTCACTCGAAAGGAGGGTCGGGACCGGGGAGCTGTTTTTT
TRBJ2-7 | NA | TRBV27 | TRBD1 | CASSFSPGTANGYEQYF | TGTGCCAGCAGTTTCTCCCCCGGGACAGCAAACGGCTACGAGCAGTACTTC
TRBJ1-2 | NA | TRBV11-2 | NA | CASSPGEAGGYTF | TGTGCCAGCAGCCCCGGGGAGGCGGGCGGCTACACCTTC
TRBJ2-6 | NA | TRBV9 | TRBD2 | CASSAKTSGFSGANVLTF | TGTGCCAGCAGCGCAAAGACTAGCGGCTTCTCTGGGGCCAACGTCCTGACTTTC
TRBJ2-1 | once | TRBV21-1 | NA | CASSKPLAGGPSSYNEQFF | TGTGCCAGCAGCAAACCCCTAGCGGGGGGCCCTAGCTCCTACAATGAGCAGTTCTTC
TRBJ2-3 | NA | TRBV5-4 | NA | CATARGGSPDTQYF | TGTGCCACCGCAAGGGGGGGGAGCCCAGATACGCAGTATTTT
TRBJ1-1 | NA | TRBV7-9 | NA | CASSPDWGTEAFF | TGTGCCAGCAGCCCTGACTGGGGCACTGAAGCTTTCTTT
TRBJ2-7 | once | TRBV27 | NA | CASSYGPGYEQYF | TGTGCCAGCAGTTATGGGCCCGGGTACGAGCAGTACTTC
TRBJ2-5 | NA | TRBV15 | NA | CATSRDPPSRQETQYF | TGTGCCACCAGCAGAGATCCCCCCTCTCGCCAAGAGACCCAGTACTTC
TRBJ1-2 | NA | TRBV6-5 | NA | CASQGILGGYTF | TGTGCCAGCCAGGGGATTTTGGGTGGCTACACCTTC
TRBJ1-5 | few | TRBV4-1 | NA | CASSQYPGSNQPQHF | TGCGCCAGCAGCCAATATCCAGGGAGCAATCAGCCCCAGCATTTT
TRBJ1-3 | NA | TRBV6-5 | NA | CASSYRLGQGGNTIYF | TGTGCCAGCAGTTACCGTCTCGGGCAGGGCGGAAACACCATATATTTT
TRBJ1-5 | NA | TRBV30 | TRBD1 | CAWRDREGQPQHF | TGTGCCTGGAGGGACAGGGAGGGTCAGCCCCAGCATTTT
TRBJ2-2 | NA | TRBV19 | NA | CASSNRNTGELFF | TGTGCCAGTAGTAACAGAAACACCGGGGAGCTGTTTTTT
TRBJ2-5 | NA | TRBV4-2 | TRBD2 | CASSQDRGGQETQYF | TGTGCCAGCAGCCAAGATCGGGGGGGCCAAGAGACCCAGTACTTC
TRBJ1-2 | NA | TRBV27 | NA | CASSRSLYYGYTF | TGTGCCAGCAGCCGCAGTTTATACTATGGCTACACCTTC
TRBJ1-2 | NA | TRBV6-4 | NA | CASSDTERGNYGYTF | TGTGCCAGCAGTGACACAGAACGGGGAAACTATGGCTACACCTTC
TRBJ1-1 | NA | TRBV6-1 | NA | CASSGGSTGKKGTEAFF | TGTGCCAGCAGTGGAGGAAGTACAGGGAAAAAGGGGACTGAAGCTTTCTTT
TRBJ1-3 | NA | TRBV29-1 | TRBD1 | CSVGGTGDGNTIYF | TGCAGCGTGGGAGGGACAGGGGATGGAAACACCATATATTTT
TRBJ1-2 | few | TRBV27 | NA | CASSSSGYGYTF | NA
TRBJ1-5 | NA | TRBV30 | TRBD1 | CACGTGGNQPQHF | TGTGCCTGTGGGACAGGGGGCAATCAGCCCCAGCATTTT
TRBJ2-7 | NA | TRBV7-6 | NA | CASSKDTYYEQYF | TGTGCCAGCAGCAAGGACACCTACTACGAGCAGTACTTC
TRBJ2-2 | NA | TRBV7-3 | NA | CASSSHPLAMSNTGELFF | TGTGCCAGCAGCTCCCACCCCCTTGCCATGTCGAACACCGGGGAGCTGTTTTTT
TRBJ1-1 | NA | TRBV27 | TRBD1 | CASKGQGNTEAFF | TGTGCCAGCAAGGGACAGGGGAACACTGAAGCTTTCTTT
TRBJ2-4 | NA | TRBV6-5 | TRBD2 | CASSPRTSGGEVF | TGTGCCAGCAGCCCCAGGACTAGCGGGGGGGAGGTCTTC
TRBJ2-1 | NA | TRBV4-2 | TRBD2 | CASSQVGTSGNEQFF | TGTGCCAGCAGCCAAGTGGGGACTAGCGGAAATGAGCAGTTCTTC
TRBJ1-1 | NA | TRBV4-1 | NA | CASSPKSPPPMNTEAFF | TGCGCCAGCAGTCCCAAATCCCCCCCTCCAATGAACACTGAAGCTTTCTTT
TRBJ2-4 | NA | TRBV4-3 | NA | CASSQDLAGWGNIQYF | TGCGCCAGCAGCCAAGATCTGGCAGGATGGGGAAACATTCAGTACTTC